These 29 T cell receptor beta chains were sequenced from one sample in a study of cytomegalovirus exposure and HLA in healthy donors. PCR employed 60 Vbeta and 13 Jbeta primers. The table came from immunoSEQ multiplex PCR; TCRdb's copy has only in-frame clones and leaves some out. The sample carries about 150,000 clones, roughly 70% recorded once. Sequenced material: PBMCs. The receptors shown here come from a man aged 40-49 years in good health and CMV-seronegative.

The chain is built from TRBV28 and TRBJ1-5; 8 positions match TRBD1. This CDR3 region has 16 residues. J was trimmed by 3 bases and V by 5 bases; bases with no gene match: 9. Germline CDR1 MDHEN, CDR2 SYDVKM. The CDR3 loop reads CASSTYPTGANQPQHF. As DNA, the CDR3 is TGTGCCAGCAGTACCTACCCGACAGGGGCCAATCAGCCCCAGCATTTT.

The J gene is TRBJ1-2, the V gene TRBV7-9; 12 positions match TRBD1. V shed 5 bases and J 5 bases; nucleotides not matched to a gene: 9. The CDR3 is 16 amino acids. Germline V CDR1 and CDR2: SEHNR, FQNEAQ (reference sequence). The CDR3 reads CASSGGDRGRNYGYTF. The CDR3 nucleotides are TGTGCCAGCAGCGGAGGGGACAGGGGGCGGAATTATGGCTACACCTTC.

The chain joins TRBV5-4 to TRBJ1-1, with D maybe TRBD1 (6 bases). CDR1 is SGHNT and CDR2 is YYREEE in the germline V gene (reference sequence). Trimming stripped 2 bases from V and 5 bases from J, with 10 bases between. This CDR3 comprises 13 residues. The chain's CDR3 is CASSLQGGTEAFF. The CDR3 bases are TGTGCCAGCAGCTTACAGGGAGGGACTGAAGCTTTCTTT.

The genes are TRBV25-1 and TRBJ2-3, with 7 bases that match TRBD1. J gave up 0 bases and V 3 bases, and 3 bases lay outside the gene matches. Looked up from germline, CDR1 is MGHDK and CDR2 is SYGVNS. CDR3 length: 15 amino acids. CDR3 DNA sequence: TGTGCCAGCAGTGACCACAGGGGTAGCACAGATACGCAGTATTTT. Its protein product is CASSDHRGSTDTQYF. The variable domain in full, with the rest retrieved from reference TRBV25-1 and TRBJ2-3, is EADIYQTPRYLVIGTGKKITLECSQTMGHDKMYWYQQDPGMELHLIHYSYGVNSTEKGDLSSESTVSRIRTEHFPLTLESARPSHTSQYLCASSDHRGSTDTQYFGPGTRLTVL.

This clone appeared once. This sequence joins TRBV9 and TRBJ2-3; 10 bases are a match to TRBD2. Per germline, CDR1 SGDLS and CDR2 YYNGEE. The trim removed 4 bases at V and 4 bases at J, leaving 6 bases unmatched. The CDR3 is made up of 15 amino acids. CDR3: CASSLSGRAPDTQYF. The CDR3 DNA follows: TGTGCCAGCAGCCTCAGCGGGAGGGCCCCAGATACGCAGTATTTT.

This chain connects TRBV11-3 to TRBJ2-7, with D unclear. Germline CDR1 and CDR2: SGHNT and YENEEA. Trimming left V 5 bases short and J 1 base short, with 21 bases between. The CDR3 runs to 17 residues. As DNA, the CDR3 is TGTGCCAGCAGCATCCTCCCGCGCTCCCGCTCGTCCTACGAGCAGTACTTC. This codes for CASSILPRSRSSYEQYF.

This clone was detected only once. The chain uses TRBV30 and TRBJ1-5; D unclear. Germline V lookup: CDR1 GTSNPN, CDR2 SVGIG (reference sequence). There are 14 residues in the CDR3. The V end lost 1 base, the J end lost 0 bases, and 7 bases lay between the germline ends. The CDR3 DNA reads TGTGCCTGGAGTGCGGTTTATAGCAATCAGCCCCAGCATTTT. It is translated as CAWSAVYSNQPQHF.

The rearrangement links TRBV5-1 to TRBJ1-6, with TRBD1 as a possible D gene (5 bases). The CDR3 is made up of 17 amino acids. Looked up from germline, CDR1 is SGHRS and CDR2 is YFSETQ. Trimming shortened V by 0 bases and J by 7 bases, and 17 bases separated the two germline ends. CDR3 nucleotides: TGCGCCAGCAGCTTGGACCCCCCGACAGTACCAAATTCACCCCTCCACTTT. Translated, it gives CASSLDPPTVPNSPLHF.

The chain has TRBV29-1 and TRBJ1-4; TRBD1 agrees at 7 bases. CDR3 size: 12 residues. Trimming took 2 bases from V and 10 from J; bases not matched to a gene: 4. Looked up from germline, CDR1 is SQVTM and CDR2 is ANQGSEA. The CDR3, as DNA: TGCAGCGTTGAACTGAGGGGGCGAAAACTGTTTTTT. The encoded protein is CSVELRGRKLFF. Full variable domain (missing parts from reference TRBV29-1 and TRBJ1-4): SAVISQKPSRDICQRGTSLTIQCQVDSQVTMMFWYRQQPGQSLTLIATANQGSEATYESGFVIDKFPISRPNLTFSTLTVSNMSPEDSSIYLCSVELRGRKLFFGSGTQLSVL.

The V and J genes are TRBV7-6 and TRBJ1-4; a possible D gene is TRBD1 (5 bases). Germline lookup yields CDR1 SGHVS and CDR2 FNYEAQ. The V end lost 5 bases, the J end lost 7 bases, and 17 bases lay between the germline ends. This CDR3 has 15 residues. CDR3 region: CASSPEQGGGEKLFF. The CDR3 DNA reads as TGTGCCAGCAGCCCCGAGCAGGGAGGAGGTGAAAAACTGTTTTTT. The full variable domain, its missing parts supplied by reference TRBV7-6 and TRBJ1-4, is GAGVSQSPRYKVTKRGQDVALRCDPISGHVSLYWYRQALGQGPEFLTYFNYEAQQDKSGLPNDRFSAERPEGSISTLTIQRTEQRDSAMYRCASSPEQGGGEKLFFGSGTQLSVL.

The rearrangement links TRBV7-9 to TRBJ2-5; a possible D gene is TRBD1 (6 bases). Germline V gene data show CDR1 as SEHNR and CDR2 as FQNEAQ (reference sequence). The CDR3 contains 14 residues. V was trimmed by 5 bases and J by 2 bases, leaving 12 bases between them. In nucleotides, the CDR3 is TGTGCCAGCAGCCGGACAGAGAAGCAAGAGACCCAGTACTTC. This gives the protein CASSRTEKQETQYF.

The sample holds one count of this clone. The V call is TRBV7-8, the J call TRBJ1-5; the D is unclear. This CDR3 contains 16 residues. The germline V gene encodes CDR1 SGHVS and CDR2 FQNEAQ. Trimming removed 1 base from V and 0 bases from J, with 10 bases in between. In DNA form, the CDR3 reads TGTGCCAGCAGCTTAGGTGCCACACATAGCAATCAGCCCCAGCATTTT. Its translation is CASSLGATHSNQPQHF. The variable domain in full, with the rest retrieved from reference TRBV7-8 and TRBJ1-5, is GAGVSQSPRYKVAKRGQDVALRCDPISGHVSLFWYQQALGQGPEFLTYFQNEAQLDKSGLPSDRFFAERPEGSVSTLKIQRTQQEDSAVYLCASSLGATHSNQPQHFGDGTRLSIL.

The V and J genes are TRBV27 and TRBJ2-2, with TRBD2 matching 10 bases. Germline CDR1 is MNHEY and CDR2 is SMNVEV (reference sequence). CDR3 size: 17 residues. V lost 2 bases and J lost 3; bases outside the gene matches: 6. CDR3 DNA: TGTGCCAGCAGTTTAGGTACCCTAGCGGGAGACACCGGGGAGCTGTTTTTT. Translation gives CASSLGTLAGDTGELFF.

The genes are TRBV29-1 and TRBJ2-2; perhaps TRBD1 as D (5 bases). Germline V gives CDR1 SQVTM, CDR2 ANQGSEA. V gave up 4 bases and J gave up 0 bases, with 9 bases separating them. The CDR3 loop spans 14 amino acids. Written as DNA, the CDR3 is TGCAGCGTTGCACCGACAGCGAACACCGGGGAGCTGTTTTTT. It translates to CSVAPTANTGELFF.

V is TRBV7-2 and J is TRBJ2-7; 8 bases map to TRBD1. Germline V gene lookup returns CDR1 SGHTA and CDR2 FQGNSA. Trimming at V came to 3 bases and at J to 3 bases, leaving 1 base not matched to a gene. The CDR3 covers 13 residues. CDR3 residues: CASSFDRGYEQYF. CDR3 sequence (DNA): TGTGCCAGCAGCTTTGACAGGGGCTACGAGCAGTACTTC.

The chain recombines TRBV30 with TRBJ2-5; 12 bases match TRBD1. V gave up 0 bases and J gave up 7 bases; unmatched junction bases: 6. The CDR3 length is 15 residues. Germline V gene lookup returns CDR1 GTSNPN and CDR2 SVGIG (reference sequence). The CDR3 nucleotides read TGTGCCTGGAGTGTCGGGGACAGGGGGCGCGGGACCCAGTACTTC. This translates into CAWSVGDRGRGTQYF.

The rearrangement uses TRBV7-8 and TRBJ2-7; maybe TRBD1 (6 bases). Germline assignment: CDR1 SGHVS and CDR2 FQNEAQ. The CDR3 has 16 residues. V was pared by 5 bases and J by 5 bases, with 22 bases between. The CDR3 nucleotides are TGTGCCAGCAGCCCGCGAGCGACAGGAGTGTCCGACGAGCAGTACTTC. As protein: CASSPRATGVSDEQYF.

This rearrangement joins TRBV28 to TRBJ1-2; 7 nucleotides match TRBD1. Per the germline V gene, CDR1 is MDHEN and CDR2 is SYDVKM. V shed 10 bases, J shed 7 bases, and the junction held 9 bases outside the gene matches. The CDR3 is 12 residues long. The CDR3, as DNA: TGTGCCATCCGGACAGGAAAAAGTGGCTACACCTTC. Protein: CAIRTGKSGYTF.

V and J are TRBV7-3 and TRBJ2-3, with a possible D match to TRBD2 (6 bases). The CDR3 runs 14 residues. Germline CDR1 is SGHTA and CDR2 is FQGTGA. Trimming removed 3 bases at V and 4 bases at J, with 11 bases between. DNA for the CDR3: TGTGCCAGCAGCTTTGGGGAGCGGGCAGATACGCAGTATTTT. The encoded protein is CASSFGERADTQYF.

The V and J genes are TRBV5-4 and TRBJ1-1; D not certain. The CDR3 covers 16 residues. Germline loops: CDR1 SGHNT, CDR2 YYREEE (reference sequence). V gave up 6 bases and J gave up 1 base, with 19 bases separating them. The CDR3 spells CASTPGGPTGNTEAFF. The CDR3 bases are TGTGCCAGCACCCCCGGAGGACCGACCGGGAACACTGAAGCTTTCTTT.

The rearrangement links TRBV5-1 to TRBJ2-6, with D possibly TRBD1 on 6 matching bases. The CDR3 contains 18 residues. V lost 4 bases to trimming and J lost 3 bases, with 20 bases between them. The germline gives CDR1 SGHRS, CDR2 YFSETQ. The CDR3 nucleotides read TGCGCCAGCAGCGGGTCTCCGCTACAGGGCCTTGGGGCCAACGTCCTGACTTTC. It encodes CASSGSPLQGLGANVLTF.

CDR3 in DNA: TGTGCCAGCAGTTTTAGGAGGGGTGGCTACACCTTC. Translation: CASSFRRGGYTF. The genes are TRBV27 and TRBJ1-2; possible D gene TRBD1, 5 bases. V was pared by 3 bases and J by 7 bases, with 9 bases between. This CDR3 spans 12 amino acids. Germline V gene sequence: CDR1 MNHEY, CDR2 SMNVEV (reference sequence).

The chain recombines TRBV11-2 with TRBJ1-4; D is perhaps TRBD1 (6 bases). V shed 8 bases and J shed 5 bases, with 21 bases lying between them. The CDR3 spans 16 residues. Germline V gene lookup returns CDR1 SGHAT and CDR2 FQNNGV. The CDR3 region has the DNA TGTGCCAGCGCCTCCTTCCCACAGGGTCTAAATGAAAAACTGTTTTTT. As protein: CASASFPQGLNEKLFF.

This clone was seen more than once but under ten times. The V call is TRBV4-1, the J call TRBJ2-5; the match to TRBD1 covers 11 bases. V lost 0 bases to trimming and J lost 5 bases; unmatched junction nucleotides: 2. Germline loops: CDR1 MGHRA, CDR2 YSYEKL. The CDR3 is made up of 15 amino acids. In DNA form, the CDR3 reads TGCGCCAGCAGCCAAGATGGGACAGGGGGTGAGACCCAGTACTTC. Its protein is CASSQDGTGGETQYF.

The gene calls are TRBV5-1 and TRBJ2-1; 8 bases are a match to TRBD1. CDR3 size: 13 residues. Germline CDR1 SGHRS, CDR2 YFSETQ. With 5 bases clipped from V and 7 bases from J, the junction kept 5 bases outside the gene matches. CDR3 amino acids: CASSPTGGNEQFF. CDR3 nucleotides: TGCGCCAGCAGTCCAACAGGGGGGAATGAGCAGTTCTTC.

This sequence joins TRBV29-1 and TRBJ2-2; 8 bases are a match to TRBD1. The CDR3 spans 13 residues. V gave up 4 bases and J gave up 3 bases; unmatched junction bases: 1. From germline, CDR1 is SQVTM and CDR2 ANQGSEA. This chain's CDR3 is CSVGQGYTGELFF. The CDR3 DNA reads TGCAGCGTTGGACAGGGGTACACCGGGGAGCTGTTTTTT.

V is TRBV6-5 and J is TRBJ1-1; 8 bases line up with TRBD1. Trimming removed 5 bases from V and 5 bases from J; junction bases left unmatched: 7. Germline values: CDR1 MNHEY, CDR2 SVGAGI. The CDR3 extends over 14 amino acids. This CDR3 is CASSPGQGQTEAFF. As DNA, the CDR3 is TGTGCCAGCAGTCCAGGACAGGGCCAGACTGAAGCTTTCTTT.

This clone was recorded a few times. One end of the junction is discordant with germline, which a read error may explain. The chain is built from TRBV5-6 and TRBJ2-5, with D possibly being TRBD1 (5 bases). The CDR3 loop spans 11 amino acids. Germline lookup yields CDR1 SGHDT and CDR2 YYEEEE. The CDR3 DNA is TGTGCCAGCAGCAATCGCCAGGGCTCTCACTTC. This encodes CASSNRQGSHF.

The chain combines TRBV7-6 with TRBJ1-1; D remains ambiguous. Trimming took off 4 bases at V and 12 bases at J, with 12 bases between the two ends. The CDR3 length is 11 residues. Looked up from germline, CDR1 is SGHVS and CDR2 is FNYEAQ. CDR3 bases: TGTGCCAGCAGCTCAGGCTGTGTTCCTTTCTTT. Amino acid sequence: CASSSGCVPFF.